These 8 T cell receptor beta chains share one sample of origin, sequenced in a study of response to subunit inactivated influenza vaccine. In TCRdb, the RT-PCR reads were re-called with MiXCR into one record per CDR3 protein. Of some 200,000 distinct CDR3 sequences in the sample, about an eighth were seen once. Separately, the same data were catalogued under a study of T cells expressing NK-cell markers. That publication notes: TCR beta cDNA was generated via 5'RACE template switching incorporating UMIs.

The sample in question was CD8+ T cells sorted from PBMCs, obtained 12 days after vaccination. Receptor source: a man between 45 and 60 years old who received an inactivated influenza vaccine.

This clonotype was counted between two and nine times. The chain employs TRBV29-1 and TRBJ2-7; 10 bases match TRBD1. V was pared by 7 bases and J by 3 bases, with 21 bases of the junction left unmatched. CDR3 length equals 18 residues. Germline V lookup: CDR1 SQVTM, CDR2 ANQGSEA. The CDR3 coding sequence is TGCAGCGCCTTCCTATTATCCGGGACAGGGGAGGCCTACTACGAGCAGTACTTC. Protein sequence: CSAFLLSGTGEAYYEQYF.

This clonotype was seen a handful of times. The chain couples TRBV5-1 to TRBJ2-2; possible D gene TRBD2, 6 bases. V lost 3 bases and J lost 5, with 11 bases in between. From germline, CDR1 is SGHRS and CDR2 YFSETQ. CDR3 length: 14 amino acids. CDR3 DNA sequence: TGCGCCAGCAGCTGGGACGGAGGGACCGGGGAGCTGTTTTTT. This codes for CASSWDGGTGELFF. The full variable domain, in which reference TRBV5-1 and TRBJ2-2 provide the parts outside the CDR3, is KAGVTQTPRYLIKTRGQQVTLSCSPISGHRSVSWYQQTPGQGLQFLFEYFSETQRNKGNFPGRFSGRQFSNSRSEMNVSTLELGDSALYLCASSWDGGTGELFFGEGSRLTVL.

This clonotype came up a few times. The chain combines TRBV20-1 with TRBJ1-3; no clear D. The germline V and J ends were trimmed by 0 bases and 2 bases, with 20 bases remaining between them. This CDR3 has 18 residues. Germline CDR1 DFQATT, CDR2 SNEGSKA (reference sequence). CDR3 sequence reads: CSARDSDIPGPTGNTIYF. Written as DNA, the CDR3 is TGCAGTGCTAGAGATTCCGACATCCCCGGACCAACTGGAAACACCATATATTTT.

The rearrangement joins TRBV20-1 to TRBJ2-3; the D gene is possibly TRBD2 (6 bases). V was pared by 6 bases and J by 6 bases, with 16 bases between. Germline lookup yields CDR1 DFQATT and CDR2 SNEGSKA (reference sequence). The length of the CDR3 is 13 residues. Written as DNA, the CDR3 is TGCAGTGCCCTCGGGAGAGGTGAGGATACGCAGTATTTT. It encodes CSALGRGEDTQYF.

The table lists this clonotype with a few counts. The chain joins TRBV11-1 to TRBJ2-1, with D perhaps TRBD2 (5 bases). The germline gives CDR1 SGHAT, CDR2 FQDESV (reference sequence). Trimming removed 0 bases from V and 8 bases from J, with 11 bases in between. The CDR3 runs to 14 residues. CDR3 protein: CASSLAGEGDEQFF. Written as DNA, the CDR3 is TGTGCCAGCAGCTTAGCGGGAGAGGGCGATGAGCAGTTCTTC. Supplemented by reference TRBV11-1 and TRBJ2-1, the full variable domain reads EAEVAQSPRYKITEKSQAVAFWCDPISGHATLYWYRQILGQGPELLVQFQDESVVDDSQLPKDRFSAERLKGVDSTLKIQPAELGDSAMYLCASSLAGEGDEQFFGPGTRLTVL.

This chain joins TRBV7-6 and TRBJ2-2; 8 nucleotides align to TRBD1. V lost 7 bases, J lost 6 bases, and 4 bases stayed unmatched. The germline V gene has CDR1 SGHVS and CDR2 FNYEAQ. This CDR3 contains 13 residues. CDR3 loop: CASNRGVAGELFF. The DNA of the CDR3 is TGTGCCAGCAACAGGGGGGTTGCCGGGGAGCTGTTTTTT.

This clonotype occurred a few times. V usage is TRBV6-2 or TRBV6-3 and J usage is TRBJ2-7; 7 positions match TRBD1. Germline-derived CDR1 and CDR2 are MNHEY and SVGEGT. The CDR3 extends over 13 amino acids. V lost 5 bases to trimming and J lost 2 bases; unmatched junction nucleotides: 3. The CDR3 is CASSHRGPYEQYF. Here the CDR3 DNA reads TGTGCCAGCAGTCACAGGGGACCCTACGAGCAGTACTTC.

In this sample, this clonotype turned up many times. The V call is TRBV25-1, the J call TRBJ1-5; no clear D. The CDR3 length is 14 residues. V was shortened by 1 base and J by 6 bases, with 10 bases between the two germline ends. Germline V gives CDR1 MGHDK, CDR2 SYGVNS. CDR3 sequence reads: CASSESGFGQPQHF. CDR3 bases: TGTGCCAGCAGTGAATCGGGGTTTGGTCAGCCCCAGCATTTT.